This is a list of T cell receptor beta chains from one sample in a study of blood T cell repertoires in COVID-19. TCRdb's copy holds only in-frame clones and misses some; the assay was immunoSEQ multiplex PCR. The sample includes more than 250,000 clones, 80% to 90% of them seen just once. The sequencing input was PBMCs or T cells enriched from blood (not recorded which). The receptors were sampled from a man in his thirties or forties who had recovered from COVID-19. Each CDR3 is given with its conserved first and last residue. Fields, in order: V gene, J gene, D gene, clone size, CDR3 protein, CDR3 DNA. A D gene is named only where the DNA matches it firmly. Some rows have no size entry. The others give once, few or many, or a class for an expanded clone.

>TRBV5-5|TRBJ1-6|TRBD1|once
CASSSGTGVSYNSPLHF
TGTGCCAGCAGCTCCGGGACAGGGGTCTCCTATAATTCACCCCTCCACTTT
>TRBV10-2|TRBJ1-2|-|-
CARAETANYGYTF
TGCGCCAGGGCAGAGACTGCTAACTATGGCTACACCTTC
>TRBV5-6|TRBJ1-2|-|-
CASSLRDTYGGYTF
TGTGCCAGCAGCTTAAGGGACACATACGGAGGCTACACCTTC
>TRBV27|TRBJ2-7|TRBD1|once
CASSPAVRDRGPYEQYF
TGTGCCAGCAGTCCCGCAGTTAGGGACAGGGGCCCCTACGAGCAGTACTTC
>TRBV5-4|TRBJ2-7|TRBD2|-
CASSFWASSGGYEQYF
TGTGCCAGCAGCTTTTGGGCGTCCAGCGGGGGTTACGAGCAGTACTTC
>TRBV2|TRBJ1-6|TRBD1|-
CASSGGTDSSPLHF
TGTGCCAGCAGTGGGGGGACAGACAGTTCACCCCTCCACTTT
>TRBV5-1|TRBJ1-2|-|-
CASSLVWGGDGYTF
TGCGCCAGCAGCTTGGTTTGGGGGGGTGACGGCTACACCTTC
>TRBV9|TRBJ2-1|TRBD2|-
CASSVAGAGGDEQFF
TGTGCCAGCAGCGTAGCGGGGGCCGGGGGGGATGAGCAGTTCTTC
>TRBV7-8|TRBJ2-7|-|few
CASSFQQGYEQYF
TGTGCCAGCAGCTTTCAACAGGGCTACGAGCAGTACTTC
>TRBV19|TRBJ1-5|-|once
CASSIDRRGYQPQHF
TGTGCCAGTAGTATAGACCGCAGGGGATATCAGCCCCAGCATTTT
>TRBV19|TRBJ1-4|-|-
CASSKGAEVYEKLFF
TGTGCCAGTAGTAAAGGGGCCGAGGTCTATGAAAAACTGTTTTTT
>TRBV7-3|TRBJ1-1|-|-
CASSSDRLEGTEAFF
TGTGCCAGCAGCTCCGACAGGTTAGAGGGCACTGAAGCTTTCTTT
>TRBV4-2|TRBJ1-3|-|-
CASSQVGEGVDTIYF
TGTGCCAGCAGCCAAGTGGGGGAGGGCGTCGACACCATATATTTT
>TRBV9|TRBJ1-3|-|-
CASSPRILSGNTIYF
TGTGCCAGCAGCCCGCGGATCCTCTCTGGAAACACCATATATTTT
>TRBV9|TRBJ2-7|-|-
CASSPSLSSSYEQYF
TGTGCCAGCAGCCCAAGCTTAAGCTCATCCTACGAGCAGTACTTC
>TRBV4-2|TRBJ1-4|-|-
CASSQAQAATNEKLFF
TGTGCCAGCAGCCAAGCACAGGCCGCAACTAATGAAAAACTGTTTTTT
>TRBV2|TRBJ1-4|-|-
CASSKDLGGEKLFF
TGTGCCAGCAGTAAAGACTTGGGGGGTGAAAAACTGTTTTTT
>TRBV6-5|TRBJ1-2|-|-
CASRRNRDFYGYTF
TGTGCCAGCCGAAGGAACAGGGATTTCTATGGCTACACCTTC
>TRBV20-1|TRBJ2-1|TRBD2|-
CSASDLAGGYNEQFF
TGCAGTGCTAGTGACCTAGCGGGGGGTTACAATGAGCAGTTCTTC
>TRBV19|TRBJ1-1|-|-
CASSIAPVPNTEAFF
TGTGCCAGTAGTATAGCCCCCGTTCCGAACACTGAAGCTTTCTTT
>TRBV25-1|TRBJ1-1|-|-
CASSETTRGTEAFF
TGTGCCAGCAGTGAAACCACGCGGGGCACTGAAGCTTTCTTT
>TRBV2|TRBJ2-5|TRBD1|-
CASSAQGGMKETQYF
TGTGCCAGCAGTGCACAGGGGGGCATGAAAGAGACCCAGTACTTC
>TRBV9|TRBJ2-2|-|-
CASSAGLPRTGELFF
TGTGCCAGCAGCGCTGGCCTCCCACGAACCGGGGAGCTGTTTTTT
>TRBV19|TRBJ1-6|-|-
CASSTLTQGNNSPLHF
TGTGCCAGTAGCACCCTCACCCAGGGGAACAATTCACCCCTCCACTTT
>TRBV6-6|TRBJ2-3|-|-
CASRDTGLLSTDTQYF
TGTGCCAGCAGAGATACAGGGTTGCTATCCACAGATACGCAGTATTTT
>TRBV7-9|TRBJ2-4|TRBD1|once
CASSLVPGQGKKNIQYF
TGTGCCAGCAGCTTGGTACCGGGACAGGGAAAGAAAAACATTCAGTACTTC
>TRBV9|TRBJ2-3|-|-
CASSVEYRTDTQYF
TGTGCCAGCAGCGTAGAATACAGAACAGATACGCAGTATTTT
>TRBV25-1|TRBJ2-3|TRBD2|-
CASRQTSGGTDTQYF
TGTGCCAGCAGGCAGACTAGCGGGGGGACAGATACGCAGTATTTT
>TRBV7-9|TRBJ1-1|TRBD1|-
CASSPPGQAGNTEAFF
TGTGCCAGCAGCCCCCCGGGACAGGCAGGAAACACTGAAGCTTTCTTT
>TRBV2|TRBJ1-2|TRBD1|-
CASSVLGQGNRGYTF
TGTGCCAGCAGTGTTTTGGGACAGGGGAACAGGGGCTACACCTTC
>TRBV4-2|TRBJ2-2|-|-
CASSQEAGVNTGELFF
TGTGCCAGCAGCCAAGAAGCAGGGGTAAACACCGGGGAGCTGTTTTTT
>TRBV9|TRBJ2-1|TRBD2|-
CASSADSGGKFF
TGTGCCAGCAGCGCCGATAGCGGGGGGAAGTTCTTC
>TRBV18|TRBJ2-5|-|-
CASSRTSSGQETQYF
TGTGCCAGCTCCCGGACCTCTTCGGGGCAAGAGACCCAGTACTTC
>TRBV6-1|TRBJ2-7|TRBD1|-
CASSEDRGPVEQYF
TGTGCCAGCAGTGAGGACAGGGGGCCGGTCGAGCAGTACTTC
>TRBV19|TRBJ1-3|-|-
CASSRDKSSGNTIYF
TGTGCCAGTAGTCGCGACAAGAGCTCTGGAAACACCATATATTTT
>TRBV6-5|TRBJ2-7|TRBD2|-
CASSRLAADEQYF
TGTGCCAGCAGCCGACTAGCGGCGGACGAGCAGTACTTC
>TRBV18|TRBJ1-1|-|-
CASSISDTEAFF
TGTGCCAGCTCTATTAGCGACACTGAAGCTTTCTTT
>TRBV5-4|TRBJ1-1|-|-
CASSLRTANTEAFF
TGTGCCAGCAGCCTAAGAACAGCAAACACTGAAGCTTTCTTT
>TRBV30|TRBJ1-2|TRBD1|-
CAWSTRTGNYGYTF
TGTGCCTGGAGTACTCGGACAGGGAACTATGGCTACACCTTC
>TRBV29-1|TRBJ2-1|TRBD2|-
CSARPSGGAGWKFF
TGCAGCGCCCGCCCTAGCGGGGGGGCCGGATGGAAGTTCTTC
>TRBV6-1|TRBJ1-5|-|-
CASSEHRPSNQPQHF
TGTGCCAGCAGTGAGCACAGGCCTAGCAATCAGCCCCAGCATTTT
>TRBV2|TRBJ1-5|-|once
CASSEAAGEDQPQHF
TGTGCCAGCAGTGAAGCGGCTGGGGAGGATCAGCCCCAGCATTTT
>TRBV6-2/TRBV6-3|TRBJ2-1|-|few
CASSYSMRSSYNEQFF
TGTGCCAGCAGTTACTCGATGAGGAGCTCCTACAATGAGCAGTTCTTC
>TRBV9|TRBJ2-4|TRBD1|-
CASSESGGNIQYF
TGTGCCAGCAGCGAGTCAGGGGGAAACATTCAGTACTTC
>TRBV5-1|TRBJ1-3|-|-
CASSLAGGWSGNTIYF
TGCGCCAGCAGCTTGGCCGGGGGGTGGTCTGGAAACACCATATATTTT
>TRBV9|TRBJ1-3|-|-
CASSATGQVGGNTIYF
TGTGCCAGCAGCGCAACGGGACAAGTTGGTGGAAACACCATATATTTT
>TRBV6-5|TRBJ1-6|-|-
CASSLSAGFNSPLHF
TGTGCCAGCAGTTTAAGTGCGGGTTTCAATTCACCCCTCCACTTT
>TRBV5-8|TRBJ1-1|-|-
CASSLAQGMSTEAFF
TGTGCCAGCAGCTTGGCTCAGGGGATGTCCACTGAAGCTTTCTTT
>TRBV6-5|TRBJ1-4|TRBD1|-
CASSVAGGYEKLFF
TGTGCCAGCAGCGTTGCAGGGGGGTATGAAAAACTGTTTTTT